The source of this T cell receptor beta chain is a study of OX40 agonist ivuxolimab in advanced cancers. Turning to the study itself: Intravenous ivuxolimab at 0.01 to 10 mg/kg was given to patients every 2 weeks. Partial response was recorded in three patients: one hepatocellular carcinoma and two cutaneous melanoma cases.

This clone was seen only a few times. Its antigen is not known. Findings of the study overall: Doses of 0.1 to 3.0 mg/kg were accompanied by clonal expansion of CD4+ and CD8+ blood T cells by week 6.

The protocol was immunoSEQ multiplex PCR, while the TCRdb copy is restricted to in-frame clones and leaves out a portion. This table holds more than 45,000 clones, around four fifths found once. The CDR3 has 17 residues. Losses at the gene ends were 7 bases for V and 4 bases for J; bases not matched to a gene: 13. Germline V CDR1 and CDR2: SGHTA, FQGNSA. Source: CD4+ or CD8+ T cells sorted from blood, taken in a trial of the OX40 agonist ivuxolimab. V usage is TRBV7-2 and J usage is TRBJ2-1; 10 bases map to TRBD2. The TCR sequence derives from an adult with an advanced solid tumor such as melanoma, head and neck, liver or kidney cancer. CDR3 residues: CASIPWSGGGSYNEQFF. DNA for the CDR3: TGTGCCAGCATCCCGTGGAGCGGGGGGGGATCATACAATGAGCAGTTCTTC.